This T cell receptor (beta chain) comes out of a study of blood T cells in healthy people across ages. The germline CDR1 and CDR2 sequences are LGHNA and YNFKEQ. V lost 1 base and J lost 6, with 13 bases in between. The CDR3 has 15 amino acids. Primed by a sample-barcoded 5' primer and a J-beta primer mix, a second PCR proceeded for roughly 6 to 12 cycles. TCRdb processed the 5' RACE reads anew with MiXCR; each CDR3 protein has one entry. The table shows 2 million or so distinct CDR3 sequences, with around half occurring only once. The chain has TRBV4-2 and TRBJ2-1; D perhaps matches TRBD2 (6 bases). Material: blood. The sequence came from a woman between 40 and 50 years old in good health. This CDR3 is CASSQAGTQSNEQFF. CDR3 sequence (DNA): TGTGCCAGCAGCCAAGCCGGGACTCAGAGCAATGAGCAGTTCTTC.